These T cell receptor beta chains were read from a single sample in a study of T cell responses to AZD1222 COVID-19 vaccine. Repertoires were generated with immunoSEQ multiplex PCR, while TCRdb's copy carries only in-frame clones and drops some. The sample consists of 150,000 to 180,000 clones, over 85% of them appearing once. This specimen consisted of peripheral blood, obtained on day 0 of AZD1222 vaccination. Receptors were obtained from an adult in good health. CDR3s include the opening cysteine and the closing phenylalanine or tryptophan. The D gene is left open where the match is weak. For some rows the clone size is stated as once, few or many, or as a class when expanded; others skip it.

j_gene: TRBJ1-3; v_gene: TRBV28; d_gene: .; abundance: once; CDR3nt: TGTGCCAGCAGCATCGGCAACACCATATATTTT; CDR3aa: CASSIGNTIYF
j_gene: TRBJ2-7; v_gene: TRBV12-3/TRBV12-4; d_gene: .; abundance: .; CDR3nt: TGTGCCAGCAGTGTGCAGCCAGCACGCGAGCAGTACTTC; CDR3aa: CASSVQPAREQYF
j_gene: TRBJ1-2; v_gene: TRBV7-3; d_gene: TRBD1; abundance: .; CDR3nt: TGTGCCAGCAGCTTAACGGGACAGGAGCCCTATGGCTACACCTTC; CDR3aa: CASSLTGQEPYGYTF
j_gene: TRBJ1-5; v_gene: TRBV19; d_gene: .; abundance: .; CDR3nt: TGTGCCAGTAGTACCCTGCAGGGCGCGGGGAGCAATCAGCCCCAGCATTTT; CDR3aa: CASSTLQGAGSNQPQHF
j_gene: TRBJ1-1; v_gene: TRBV5-1; d_gene: .; abundance: .; CDR3nt: TGCGCCAGCAGCTTCGGGACTCTGGGGACTAATGGGAACACTGAAGCTTTCTTT; CDR3aa: CASSFGTLGTNGNTEAFF
j_gene: TRBJ1-3; v_gene: TRBV6-1; d_gene: .; abundance: .; CDR3nt: TGTGCCAGCAGTGATGTGGGTACGGATGGAAACACCATATATTTT; CDR3aa: CASSDVGTDGNTIYF
j_gene: TRBJ2-3; v_gene: TRBV11-3; d_gene: TRBD1; abundance: few; CDR3nt: TGTGCCAGCAGCCCTAGGACAGGGGGCTTCGCAGATACGCAGTATTTT; CDR3aa: CASSPRTGGFADTQYF
j_gene: TRBJ2-7; v_gene: TRBV28; d_gene: TRBD2; abundance: .; CDR3nt: TGTGCCAGCAGCCCACTAGCGGGGGGTTCCTACGAGCAGTACTTC; CDR3aa: CASSPLAGGSYEQYF
j_gene: TRBJ2-1; v_gene: TRBV2; d_gene: .; abundance: .; CDR3nt: TGTGCCAGCAGTGAAGCGGGACCCTCCTACAATGAGCAGTTCTTC; CDR3aa: CASSEAGPSYNEQFF
j_gene: TRBJ2-4; v_gene: TRBV27; d_gene: .; abundance: .; CDR3nt: TGTGCCAGCAGTCCCCAGGGGACCAAAAACATTCAGTACTTC; CDR3aa: CASSPQGTKNIQYF
j_gene: TRBJ1-6; v_gene: TRBV3-1/TRBV3-2; d_gene: .; abundance: .; CDR3nt: TGTGCCAGCAGCCAAGACCCCTCCTCACCCCTCCACTTT; CDR3aa: CASSQDPSSPLHF
j_gene: TRBJ2-5; v_gene: TRBV3-1/TRBV3-2; d_gene: TRBD1; abundance: .; CDR3nt: TGTGCCAGCAGCGCAAGACTACAGGGGGCAGGGGAGACCCAGTACTTC; CDR3aa: CASSARLQGAGETQYF
j_gene: TRBJ2-7; v_gene: TRBV6-1; d_gene: TRBD2; abundance: .; CDR3nt: TGTGCCAGCAGTGAAGCCAGTTTGGGAGCGGGGGCCTACGAGCAGTACTTC; CDR3aa: CASSEASLGAGAYEQYF
j_gene: TRBJ1-2; v_gene: TRBV14; d_gene: .; abundance: .; CDR3nt: TGTGCCAGCAGCCCCGCAGGTTTGGGTAACTATGGCTACACCTTC; CDR3aa: CASSPAGLGNYGYTF
j_gene: TRBJ1-2; v_gene: TRBV2; d_gene: .; abundance: .; CDR3nt: TGTGCCAGCAGTGAGGAGGGCCTACAGGGCTATGGCTACACCTTC; CDR3aa: CASSEEGLQGYGYTF
j_gene: TRBJ1-2; v_gene: TRBV7-6; d_gene: .; abundance: once; CDR3nt: TGTGCCAGCAGCTCCGGCATGGGGGCCAACTATGGCTACACCTTC; CDR3aa: CASSSGMGANYGYTF
j_gene: TRBJ1-1; v_gene: TRBV7-3; d_gene: .; abundance: few; CDR3nt: TGTGCCAGCAGCTCTTCCCCCGGCCTCGTGTCTGAAGCTTTCTTT; CDR3aa: CASSSSPGLVSEAFF
j_gene: TRBJ2-1; v_gene: TRBV6-5; d_gene: .; abundance: .; CDR3nt: TGTGCCAGCAGTCGGAACAGTGGTAATGAGCAGTTCTTC; CDR3aa: CASSRNSGNEQFF
j_gene: TRBJ1-6; v_gene: TRBV6-5; d_gene: .; abundance: .; CDR3nt: TGTGCCAGCAGTTACTCGCCAACCGGGACTAATTCACCCCTCCACTTT; CDR3aa: CASSYSPTGTNSPLHF
j_gene: TRBJ2-7; v_gene: TRBV2; d_gene: TRBD2; abundance: .; CDR3nt: TGTGCCGGACGTCGGGAGGCAAGCGAGCAGTACTTC; CDR3aa: CAGRREASEQYF
j_gene: TRBJ2-7; v_gene: TRBV14; d_gene: .; abundance: .; CDR3nt: TGTGCCAGCAGCTCCCATCGGAATTACGAGCAGTACTTC; CDR3aa: CASSSHRNYEQYF
j_gene: TRBJ1-2; v_gene: TRBV7-3; d_gene: .; abundance: few; CDR3nt: TGTGCCAGCAGCCGGACGGGCGGCTCCGACGCTAACTATGGCTACACCTTC; CDR3aa: CASSRTGGSDANYGYTF
j_gene: TRBJ2-7; v_gene: TRBV15; d_gene: .; abundance: .; CDR3nt: TGTGCCACCAGGCGCGGACAGCTCAACGAGCAGTACTTC; CDR3aa: CATRRGQLNEQYF
j_gene: TRBJ2-7; v_gene: TRBV5-6; d_gene: TRBD2; abundance: .; CDR3nt: TGTGCCAGCAGCCTGGGGGGAGGGCTCACCTACGAGCAGTACTTC; CDR3aa: CASSLGGGLTYEQYF
j_gene: TRBJ2-7; v_gene: TRBV20-1; d_gene: .; abundance: .; CDR3nt: TGCAGTGCACCGAAGGGCTCCGAGCAGTACTTC; CDR3aa: CSAPKGSEQYF
j_gene: TRBJ2-3; v_gene: TRBV6-2/TRBV6-3; d_gene: .; abundance: .; CDR3nt: TGTGCCAGCAGTTACCCGGATCATACAGATACGCAGTATTTT; CDR3aa: CASSYPDHTDTQYF
j_gene: TRBJ2-1; v_gene: TRBV24-1; d_gene: TRBD2; abundance: .; CDR3nt: TGTGCCATACAGGGGTTAGCGGGGGAACATGAGCAGTTCTTC; CDR3aa: CAIQGLAGEHEQFF
j_gene: TRBJ2-4; v_gene: TRBV2; d_gene: .; abundance: .; CDR3nt: TGTGCCAGCAGTACTGTTGGCGAAGCCAAAAACATTCAGTACTTC; CDR3aa: CASSTVGEAKNIQYF
j_gene: TRBJ1-5; v_gene: TRBV2; d_gene: TRBD1; abundance: .; CDR3nt: TGTGCCGAGGGGTTTGGGGACAGGGGGAATCAGCCCCAGCATTTT; CDR3aa: CAEGFGDRGNQPQHF
j_gene: TRBJ2-1; v_gene: TRBV5-4; d_gene: .; abundance: few; CDR3nt: TGTGCCAGCAGCTTTCGTTCCAGGGCCAATGAGCAGTTCTTC; CDR3aa: CASSFRSRANEQFF
j_gene: TRBJ1-5; v_gene: TRBV7-9; d_gene: .; abundance: .; CDR3nt: TGTGCCAGCAGCTTGGGGGACCAGCCCCAGCATTTT; CDR3aa: CASSLGDQPQHF
j_gene: TRBJ2-5; v_gene: TRBV5-1; d_gene: .; abundance: once; CDR3nt: TGCGCCAGCAGCTTCCTCTCGCAGGAGACCCAGTACTTC; CDR3aa: CASSFLSQETQYF